Shown below are 32 T cell receptor beta chains from a single sample sequenced in a study of T-cell reconstitution after alpha-beta-depleted transplantation in children. Unique molecular identifiers were used to barcode this TCRbeta library. MiXCR, applied by TCRdb to the PCR reads, yields one record per CDR3 protein. Of a few hundred thousand distinct CDR3 sequences listed, under 20% were seen once; the top ten hold approximately 28%. Sequences were derived from PBMCs, mostly from graft donor cells, sampled 360 days after TCRalphabeta/CD19-depleted stem cell transplant. The source is a boy in the first two years of life who had a stem cell transplant for Wiskott-Aldrich syndrome, so the T cells may come from the graft donor.

The sample holds a few counts of this clonotype. This sequence joins TRBV30 and TRBJ2-5; 10 nucleotides align to TRBD2. The V gene's germline CDR1 is GTSNPN and CDR2 SVGIG (reference sequence). The CDR3 has 16 residues. V was pared by 3 bases and J by 5 bases, with 12 bases of the junction left unmatched. As DNA, the CDR3 is TGTGCCTGGAGAAGGACTAGCGGACTTGAACGGGAGACCCAGTACTTC. Encoded protein: CAWRRTSGLERETQYF.

This clonotype has only a few counts. V and J are TRBV28 and TRBJ1-3, with D perhaps matching TRBD1 (5 bases). CDR3 length: 15 amino acids. Looked up from germline, CDR1 is MDHEN and CDR2 is SYDVKM. The ends were cut back, 5 bases at V and 7 bases at J, with 18 bases in the middle. CDR3 sequence: CASSLWEGLKNTIYF. In nucleotides, the CDR3 is TGTGCCAGCAGTCTTTGGGAGGGGCTCAAGAACACCATATATTTT.

The rearrangement joins TRBV7-9 to TRBJ2-3; D is perhaps TRBD2 (6 bases). This CDR3 contains 15 residues. Germline CDR1 and CDR2: SEHNR and FQNEAQ (reference sequence). Trimming took 8 bases from V and 2 from J, leaving 17 bases between them. The CDR3 DNA follows: TGTGCCAGCTATCGCCCAGGACTAAACACAGATACGCAGTATTTT. The encoded protein is CASYRPGLNTDTQYF. The entire variable domain, with the rest obtained from reference TRBV7-9 and TRBJ2-3, is as follows: DTGVSQNPRHKITKRGQNVTFRCDPISEHNRLYWYRQTLGQGPEFLTYFQNEAQLEKSRLLSDRFSAERPKGSFSTLEIQRTEQGDSAMYLCASYRPGLNTDTQYFGPGTRLTVL.

This clonotype has a handful of counts. V gene TRBV5-4 combines with J gene TRBJ2-7; 8 nucleotides line up with TRBD2. CDR3 size: 15 residues. CDR1 is SGHNT, CDR2 YYREEE, per germline (reference sequence). V lost 2 bases to trimming and J lost 2 bases; unmatched junction nucleotides: 6. The chain's CDR3 is CASSFRSGSAYEQYF. The CDR3 DNA reads TGTGCCAGCAGCTTTAGGAGCGGGAGTGCCTACGAGCAGTACTTC.

Only a few counts were recorded for this clonotype. This chain joins TRBV7-2 and TRBJ2-7, with D perhaps given as TRBD1 or TRBD2 (5 bases each). Germline CDR1 SGHTA, CDR2 FQGNSA. This CDR3 contains 16 residues. Trimming pared 3 bases from V and 7 bases from J, leaving 22 bases between. CDR3 sequence reads: CASSFRDPRLPKEQYF. CDR3 coding DNA: TGTGCCAGCAGCTTCCGGGACCCCCGGTTACCTAAGGAGCAGTACTTC. Based on the CDR3 plus reference TRBV7-2 and TRBJ2-7, the full variable domain is GAGVSQSPSNKVTEKGKDVELRCDPISGHTALYWYRQSLGQGLEFLIYFQGNSAPDKSGLPSDRFSAERTGGSVSTLTIQRTQQEDSAVYLCASSFRDPRLPKEQYFGPGTRLTVT.

This clonotype turned up a few times. This chain links TRBV27 with TRBJ2-3, with 7 nucleotides matching TRBD2. Germline V gives CDR1 MNHEY, CDR2 SMNVEV (reference sequence). The length of the CDR3 is 17 residues. With V trimmed by 3 bases and J by 0 bases, 9 bases remained unmatched. The CDR3 coding sequence is TGTGCCAGCAGTTTCCGGGACTATACTTCTAGCACAGATACGCAGTATTTT. Translated, it gives CASSFRDYTSSTDTQYF.

The V call is TRBV5-6, the J call TRBJ2-1; 9 bases fit TRBD1. V lost 4 bases, J lost 7 bases, and 6 bases stayed unmatched. Germline V gene lookup returns CDR1 SGHDT and CDR2 YYEEEE. The CDR3 is 14 amino acids. CDR3 residues: CASSLRDRVNEQFF. In nucleotides, the CDR3 is TGTGCCAGCAGCCTCCGGGACAGGGTAAATGAGCAGTTCTTC.

This clonotype has more than one count but fewer than ten. The genes are TRBV24-1 and TRBJ2-6; weak D call: TRBD2 (5 bases). Germline lookup yields CDR1 KGHDR and CDR2 SFDVKD. The CDR3 has 16 amino acids. Trimming took off 4 bases at V and 4 bases at J, with 13 bases between the two ends. CDR3 region: CATSDSGRRGANVLTF. As DNA, the CDR3 is TGTGCCACCAGTGACTCAGGAAGGAGGGGGGCCAACGTCCTGACTTTC.

This clonotype was counted only a few times. The V call is TRBV11-3, the J call TRBJ2-1, with D perhaps matching TRBD2 (6 bases). This CDR3 has 13 residues. The germline V gene has CDR1 SGHNT and CDR2 YENEEA. The germline V and J ends were trimmed by 6 bases and 13 bases, with 19 bases remaining between them. The CDR3 is CASSPDLGGRQFF. In nucleotides, the CDR3 is TGTGCCAGCAGTCCAGATTTGGGGGGTCGCCAGTTCTTC. The full variable domain, rest sourced from reference TRBV11-3 and TRBJ2-1, is EAGVVQSPRYKIIEKKQPVAFWCNPISGHNTLYWYLQNLGQGPELLIRYENEEAVDDSQLPKDRFSAERLKGVDSTLKIQPAELGDSAVYLCASSPDLGGRQFFGPGTRLTVL.

This clonotype was picked up a small number of times. The J gene is TRBJ2-7, the V gene TRBV5-1; tentatively, D is TRBD1 (6 bases). Germline V gene lookup returns CDR1 SGHRS and CDR2 YFSETQ. There are 16 residues in the CDR3. Trimming shortened V by 2 bases and J by 0 bases, and 15 bases separated the two germline ends. CDR3 loop: CASSFLELGGSYEQYF. CDR3 in DNA: TGCGCCAGCAGCTTCCTGGAATTAGGGGGCTCCTACGAGCAGTACTTC.

This clonotype occurred a few times. The chain recombines TRBV20-1 with TRBJ2-7; 9 bases are a match to TRBD2. CDR3 length equals 14 residues. The ends lost 2 bases at V and 3 bases at J; junction bases unmatched: 5. Germline V gene data show CDR1 as DFQATT and CDR2 as SNEGSKA (reference sequence). The CDR3 nucleotides read TGCAGTGCTAGAATAGCGGGAGCTAACTACGAGCAGTACTTC. Residues: CSARIAGANYEQYF.

This chain connects TRBV11-1 to TRBJ1-2, with D unresolved. Per germline, CDR1 SGHAT and CDR2 FQDESV (reference sequence). Trimming took off 5 bases at V and 3 bases at J, with 28 bases between the two ends. The CDR3 loop spans 19 amino acids. CDR3 protein: CASSIGVLVASRRDYGYTF. The CDR3, as DNA: TGTGCCAGCAGCATCGGGGTTCTCGTGGCCAGCAGACGGGACTATGGCTACACCTTC.

The chain is built from TRBV20-1 and TRBJ2-5; 13 bases agree with TRBD2. Germline CDR1 is DFQATT and CDR2 is SNEGSKA (reference sequence). The CDR3 runs to 16 residues. With 4 bases clipped from V and 2 bases from J, the junction kept 7 bases outside the gene matches. CDR3 coding DNA: TGCAGTGCTACAGGACTAGCGGGAGTCGGTCAAGAGACCCAGTACTTC. Encoded protein: CSATGLAGVGQETQYF.

This chain uses TRBV6-1 with TRBJ2-1; 8 nucleotides line up with TRBD2. From germline, CDR1 is MNHNS and CDR2 SASEGT. V lost 6 bases and J lost 7; bases outside the gene matches: 14. CDR3 length: 16 residues. The CDR3 reads CASSLSYPAGGNEQFF. CDR3 DNA: TGTGCCAGCAGCCTCAGTTATCCCGCGGGAGGAAATGAGCAGTTCTTC.

This clonotype was seen a few times. The CDR3 nucleotides read TGCAGTGAACACAGGGGTTCCCTGAACACTGAAGCTTTCTTT. Translation: CSEHRGSLNTEAFF. The chain links TRBV20-1 to TRBJ1-1, with TRBD1 matching over 7 bases. The germline V gene encodes CDR1 DFQATT and CDR2 SNEGSKA (reference sequence). The trim removed 7 bases at V and 0 bases at J, leaving 8 bases unmatched. The CDR3 is 14 amino acids.

This clonotype has a handful of counts. This chain joins TRBV20-1 and TRBJ2-5, with 8 nucleotides matching TRBD2. With V trimmed by 3 bases and J by 0 bases, 3 bases remained unmatched. The CDR3 length is 14 residues. Germline V gene data show CDR1 as DFQATT and CDR2 as SNEGSKA (reference sequence). CDR3 sequence (DNA): TGCAGTGCTAGGGGCGGGGGGTACCAAGAGACCCAGTACTTC. As protein: CSARGGGYQETQYF.

The chain joins TRBV28 to TRBJ2-3; D might be TRBD2 (6 bases). Trimming removed 3 bases at V and 0 bases at J, with 16 bases between. Germline-derived CDR1 and CDR2 are MDHEN and SYDVKM. The CDR3 has 17 residues. CDR3 sequence reads: CASSFQIVGGSTDTQYF. In DNA, the CDR3 is TGTGCCAGCAGTTTCCAAATTGTGGGGGGTAGCACAGATACGCAGTATTTT.

The chain joins TRBV30 to TRBJ2-2; D is ambiguous. CDR1 and CDR2 from the germline V gene are GTSNPN and SVGIG (reference sequence). The CDR3 is 14 residues long. The V end lost 4 bases, the J end lost 3 bases, and 12 bases lay between the germline ends. The chain's CDR3 is CAWTSNRDTGELFF. The CDR3 DNA is TGTGCCTGGACCTCAAATCGAGACACCGGGGAGCTGTTTTTT.

V is TRBV4-1 and J is TRBJ2-1; D may be TRBD1 (5 bases). Germline assignment: CDR1 MGHRA and CDR2 YSYEKL. V shed 3 bases and J shed 12 bases, with 15 bases lying between them. CDR3 size: 13 residues. CDR3 residues: CASSHFSLTAQFF. The CDR3 nucleotides read TGCGCCAGCAGCCATTTTTCTCTGACAGCGCAGTTCTTC.

J is TRBJ1-2 and V is TRBV28; TRBD1 aligns across 7 bases. V dropped 2 bases and J dropped 3; count of bases not matched to a gene: 9. The germline V gene encodes CDR1 MDHEN and CDR2 SYDVKM. CDR3 size: 16 residues. CDR3 sequence: CASSLKIGQVDYGYTF. The CDR3 nucleotides are TGTGCCAGCAGTTTAAAAATAGGACAGGTGGACTATGGCTACACCTTC.

This clonotype has more than one count but fewer than ten. The gene calls are TRBV5-1 and TRBJ2-7, with D hard to call. The CDR3 covers 12 residues. V gave up 3 bases and J gave up 7 bases, with 11 bases separating them. The germline CDR1 and CDR2 sequences are SGHRS and YFSETQ. The DNA of the CDR3 is TGCGCCAGCAGCTCCCCCCTAAGGGAGCAGTACTTC. Translating gives CASSSPLREQYF.

The chain uses TRBV7-9 and TRBJ2-1; D may be TRBD2 (6 bases). The CDR3 sequence is 13 residues long. Germline CDR1 is SEHNR and CDR2 is FQNEAQ (reference sequence). Trimming shortened V by 8 bases and J by 5 bases, and 13 bases separated the two germline ends. The CDR3 protein is CASGLGGNNEQFF. The CDR3 DNA sequence: TGTGCCAGCGGCCTGGGGGGTAACAATGAGCAGTTCTTC.

In its sample, this clonotype was seen a few times. The CDR3 is CASSLGGSILHEQFF. DNA of the CDR3: TGTGCCAGCAGTTTGGGCGGGAGCATCCTCCATGAGCAGTTCTTC. The V and J genes are TRBV12-3 or TRBV12-4 and TRBJ2-1, with 7 bases aligning to TRBD2. V lost 3 bases to trimming and J lost 8 bases; unmatched junction nucleotides: 10. The CDR3 totals 15 residues.

This clonotype was observed a few times. The chain couples TRBV13 to TRBJ2-5; the D is unclear. This CDR3 has 14 amino acids. Germline CDR1 is PRHDT and CDR2 is FYEKMQ (reference sequence). V was pared by 5 bases and J by 4 bases, with 14 bases between. The CDR3 loop is CASSLRIDPETQYF. CDR3 DNA sequence: TGTGCCAGCAGCCTCCGCATAGACCCAGAGACCCAGTACTTC.

A note on this clonotype: Lacking the conserved final phenylalanine or tryptophan, this CDR3 likely reflects a read error. This chain uses TRBV13 with TRBJ2-7; D could derive from TRBD1 or TRBD2 (5 bases each). Trimming took off 5 bases at V and 3 bases at J, with 11 bases between the two ends. The CDR3 has 13 amino acids. Germline V gives CDR1 PRHDT, CDR2 FYEKMQ (reference sequence). This chain's CDR3 is CASSPGRYYEQYS. DNA for the CDR3: TGTGCCAGCAGCCCGGGACGCTACTACGAGCAGTACTCC.

The rearrangement joins TRBV15 to TRBJ2-5; D is tentatively TRBD1 or TRBD2 (5 bases each). This CDR3 comprises 15 residues. V lost 0 bases to trimming and J lost 4 bases, with 12 bases between them. Germline V gives CDR1 LNHNV, CDR2 YYDKDF (reference sequence). The CDR3, as DNA: TGTGCCACCAGCAGAGATTTACCCGGGGCAGAGACCCAGTACTTC. It codes for CATSRDLPGAETQYF.

The rearrangement uses TRBV2 and TRBJ2-1; 12 nucleotides line up with TRBD1. V shed 8 bases and J 4 bases; nucleotides not matched to a gene: 12. The CDR3 has 17 amino acids. Germline V gene lookup returns CDR1 SNHLY and CDR2 FYNNEI. CDR3 in amino acids: CASGTGGLAGFYNEQFF. For the CDR3, the DNA is TGTGCCAGCGGGACAGGGGGCCTAGCGGGATTTTACAATGAGCAGTTCTTC.

The DNA of the CDR3 is TGCGCCAGCAGCTTGGGGACAGGACCTAATTCACCCCTCCACTTT. Translated: CASSLGTGPNSPLHF. The V call is TRBV5-1, the J call TRBJ1-6; 7 bases line up with TRBD1. Germline trimming cut 0 bases from V and 6 bases from J; bases unmatched to any gene: 3. This CDR3 spans 15 amino acids. CDR1 and CDR2 (germline): SGHRS, YFSETQ.

This clonotype was counted a few times. The chain carries TRBV28 and TRBJ1-2; D might be TRBD1 (6 bases). CDR1 and CDR2 (germline): MDHEN, SYDVKM. The CDR3 spans 12 residues. Trimming cost V 7 bases and J 4 bases, with 10 bases left between them. Here the CDR3 reads CASTGASYGYTF. The DNA for the CDR3 is TGTGCCAGCACAGGGGCTTCCTATGGCTACACCTTC.

This clonotype was picked up a small number of times. This chain joins TRBV30 and TRBJ2-1; 10 nucleotides agree with TRBD2. Trimming took 0 bases from V and 9 from J; bases not matched to a gene: 14. Germline CDR1 reads GTSNPN; CDR2 reads SVGIG (reference sequence). The CDR3 covers 17 residues. Here the CDR3 reads CAWSVPGLAEFGGEQFF. In DNA form, the CDR3 reads TGTGCCTGGAGTGTACCCGGACTAGCGGAGTTTGGGGGTGAGCAGTTCTTC.

This sequence joins TRBV7-2 and TRBJ2-3; possibly TRBD1 or TRBD2 for D (6 bases each). V was clipped by 5 bases and J by 0 bases, with 18 bases between them. The CDR3 is 17 residues long. In germline, CDR1 is SGHTA, CDR2 FQGNSA. CDR3 residues: CASSPPRRGPSTDTQYF. The CDR3 nucleotides are TGTGCCAGCAGCCCGCCTCGCCGGGGGCCGAGCACAGATACGCAGTATTTT.

This rearrangement joins TRBV7-2 to TRBJ2-1, with 8 bases identical to TRBD2. The CDR3 has 16 amino acids. The V gene end was trimmed by 5 bases and the J gene end by 2 bases; junction bases not matched to a gene: 8. The germline CDR1 and CDR2 sequences are SGHTA and FQGNSA. CDR3 amino acids: CASSHSIAGTYNEQFF. Here the CDR3 DNA reads TGTGCCAGCAGCCACTCCATAGCGGGAACCTACAATGAGCAGTTCTTC.